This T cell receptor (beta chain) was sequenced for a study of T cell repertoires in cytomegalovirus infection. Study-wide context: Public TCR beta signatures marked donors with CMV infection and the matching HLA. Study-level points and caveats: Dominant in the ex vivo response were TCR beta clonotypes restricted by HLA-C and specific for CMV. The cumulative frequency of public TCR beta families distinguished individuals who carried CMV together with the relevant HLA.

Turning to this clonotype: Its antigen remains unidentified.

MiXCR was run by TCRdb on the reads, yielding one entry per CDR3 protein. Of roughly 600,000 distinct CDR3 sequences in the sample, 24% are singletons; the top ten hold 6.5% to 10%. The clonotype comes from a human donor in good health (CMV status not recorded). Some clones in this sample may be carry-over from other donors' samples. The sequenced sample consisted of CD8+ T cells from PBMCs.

CDR3 residues: CASSYGLILPNSDLNTEAFF. CDR3 nucleotides: TGTGCCAGCAGCTATGGACTGATTTTACCTAACTCAGATTTGAACACTGAAGCTTTCTTT. The chain combines TRBV7-9 with TRBJ1-1; D is uncertain. CDR3 size: 20 residues. The V gene's germline CDR1 is SEHNR and CDR2 FQNEAQ (reference sequence). Trimming shortened V by 4 bases and J by 0 bases, and 27 bases separated the two germline ends.